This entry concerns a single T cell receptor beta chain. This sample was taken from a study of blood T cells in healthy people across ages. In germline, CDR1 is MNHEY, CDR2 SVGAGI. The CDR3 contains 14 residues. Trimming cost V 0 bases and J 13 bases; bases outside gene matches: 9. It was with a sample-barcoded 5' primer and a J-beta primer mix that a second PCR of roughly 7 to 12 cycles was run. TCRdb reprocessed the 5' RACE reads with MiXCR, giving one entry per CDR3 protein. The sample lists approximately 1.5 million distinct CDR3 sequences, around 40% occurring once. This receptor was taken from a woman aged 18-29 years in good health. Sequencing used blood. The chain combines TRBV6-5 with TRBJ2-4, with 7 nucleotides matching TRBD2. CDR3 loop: CASSYSSLLAEQYF. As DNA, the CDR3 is TGTGCCAGCAGTTACTCGTCCTTGCTAGCGGAACAGTACTTC.